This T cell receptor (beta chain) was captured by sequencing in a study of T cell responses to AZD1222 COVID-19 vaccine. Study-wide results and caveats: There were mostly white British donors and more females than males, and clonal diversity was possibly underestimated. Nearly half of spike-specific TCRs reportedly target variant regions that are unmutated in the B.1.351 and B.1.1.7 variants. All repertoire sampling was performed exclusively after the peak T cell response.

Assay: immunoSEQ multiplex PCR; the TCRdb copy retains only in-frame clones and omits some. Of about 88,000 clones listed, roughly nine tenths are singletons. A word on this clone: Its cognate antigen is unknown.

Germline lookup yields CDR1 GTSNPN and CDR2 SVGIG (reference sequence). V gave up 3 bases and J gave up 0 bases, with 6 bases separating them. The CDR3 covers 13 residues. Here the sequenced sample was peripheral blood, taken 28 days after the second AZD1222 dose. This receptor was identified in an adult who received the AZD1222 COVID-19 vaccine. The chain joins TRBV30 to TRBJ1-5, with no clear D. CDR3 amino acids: CAWSTNSNQPQHF. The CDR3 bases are TGTGCCTGGAGCACAAATAGCAATCAGCCCCAGCATTTT.